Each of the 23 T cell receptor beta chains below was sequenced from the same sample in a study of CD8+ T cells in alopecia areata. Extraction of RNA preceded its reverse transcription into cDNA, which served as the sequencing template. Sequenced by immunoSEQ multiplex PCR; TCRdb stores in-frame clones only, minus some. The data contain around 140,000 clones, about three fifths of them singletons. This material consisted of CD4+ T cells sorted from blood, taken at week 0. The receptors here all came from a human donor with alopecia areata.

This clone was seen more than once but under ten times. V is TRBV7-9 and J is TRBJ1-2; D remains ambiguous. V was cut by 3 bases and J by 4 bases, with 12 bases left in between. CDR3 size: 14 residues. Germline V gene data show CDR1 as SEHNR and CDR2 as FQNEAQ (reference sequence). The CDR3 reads CASSFFSSPYGYTF. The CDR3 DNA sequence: TGTGCCAGCAGCTTCTTCAGTAGCCCCTATGGCTACACCTTC.

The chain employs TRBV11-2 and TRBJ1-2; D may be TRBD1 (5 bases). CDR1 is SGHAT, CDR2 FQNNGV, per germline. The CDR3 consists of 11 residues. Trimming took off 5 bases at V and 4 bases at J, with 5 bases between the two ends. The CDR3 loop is CASSGTYGYTF. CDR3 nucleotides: TGTGCCAGCAGCGGGACCTATGGCTACACCTTC.

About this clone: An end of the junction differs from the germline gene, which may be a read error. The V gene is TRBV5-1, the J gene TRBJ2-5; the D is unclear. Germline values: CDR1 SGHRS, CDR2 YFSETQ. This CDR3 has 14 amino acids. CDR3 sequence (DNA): TGTGCCAGCAGCCCCGACGGAATCCAAGAGACCCAGTACTTC. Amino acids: CASSPDGIQETQYF.

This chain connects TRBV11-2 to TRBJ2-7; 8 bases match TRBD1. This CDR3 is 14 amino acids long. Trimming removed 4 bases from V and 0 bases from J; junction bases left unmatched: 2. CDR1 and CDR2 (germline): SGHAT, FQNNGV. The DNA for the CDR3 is TGTGCCAGCAGCTCACAGGGGGTCTCCTACGAGCAGTACTTC. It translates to CASSSQGVSYEQYF. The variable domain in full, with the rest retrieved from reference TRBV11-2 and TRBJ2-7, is EAGVAQSPRYKIIEKRQSVAFWCNPISGHATLYWYQQILGQGPKLLIQFQNNGVVDDSQLPKDRFSAERLKGVDSTLKIQPAKLEDSAVYLCASSSQGVSYEQYFGPGTRLTVT.

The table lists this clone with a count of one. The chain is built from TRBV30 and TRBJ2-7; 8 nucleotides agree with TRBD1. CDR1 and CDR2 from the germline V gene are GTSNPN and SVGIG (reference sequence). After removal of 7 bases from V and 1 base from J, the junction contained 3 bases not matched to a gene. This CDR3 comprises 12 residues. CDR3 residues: CAYDRGSYEQYF. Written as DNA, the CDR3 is TGTGCCTACGACAGGGGTTCCTACGAGCAGTACTTC.

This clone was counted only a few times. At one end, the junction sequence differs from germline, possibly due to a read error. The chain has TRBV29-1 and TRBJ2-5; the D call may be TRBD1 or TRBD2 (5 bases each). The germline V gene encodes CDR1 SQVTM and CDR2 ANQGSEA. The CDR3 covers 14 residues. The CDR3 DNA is TGCAGCGTAGAAGGTCGGGGCTCTGGGGGAACCCAGTACTTC. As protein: CSVEGRGSGGTQYF.

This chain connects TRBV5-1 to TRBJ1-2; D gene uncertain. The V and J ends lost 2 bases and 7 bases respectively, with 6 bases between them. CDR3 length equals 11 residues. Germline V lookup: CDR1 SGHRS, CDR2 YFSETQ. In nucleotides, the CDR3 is TGCGCCAGCAGCTTCGATTCTGGCTACACCTTC. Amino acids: CASSFDSGYTF.

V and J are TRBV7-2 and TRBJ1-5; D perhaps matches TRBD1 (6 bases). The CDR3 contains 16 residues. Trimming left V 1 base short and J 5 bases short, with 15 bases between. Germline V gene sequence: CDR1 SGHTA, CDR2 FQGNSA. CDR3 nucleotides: TGTGCCAGCAGCTTAGGCCCCAGGGGAGTCCATCAGCCCCAGCATTTT. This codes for CASSLGPRGVHQPQHF. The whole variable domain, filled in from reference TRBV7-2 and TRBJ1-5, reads GAGVSQSPSNKVTEKGKDVELRCDPISGHTALYWYRQSLGQGLEFLIYFQGNSAPDKSGLPSDRFSAERTGGSVSTLTIQRTQQEDSAVYLCASSLGPRGVHQPQHFGDGTRLSIL.

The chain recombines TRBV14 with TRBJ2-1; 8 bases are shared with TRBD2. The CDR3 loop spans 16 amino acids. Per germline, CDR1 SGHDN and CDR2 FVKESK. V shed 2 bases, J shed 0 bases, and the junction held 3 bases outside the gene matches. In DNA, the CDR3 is TGTGCCAGCAGCCAATCGGGGGGGAGCTCCTACAATGAGCAGTTCTTC. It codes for CASSQSGGSSYNEQFF.

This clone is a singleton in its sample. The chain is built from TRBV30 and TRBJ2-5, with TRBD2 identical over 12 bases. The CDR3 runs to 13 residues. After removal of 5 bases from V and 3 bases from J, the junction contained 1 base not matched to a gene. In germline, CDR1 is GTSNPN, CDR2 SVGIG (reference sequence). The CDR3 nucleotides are TGTGCCTGGTCTAGCGGGGGGGAAGAGACCCAGTACTTC. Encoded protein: CAWSSGGEETQYF. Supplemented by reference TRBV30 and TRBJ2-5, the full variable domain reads SQTIHQWPATLVQPVGSPLSLECTVEGTSNPNLYWYRQAAGRGLQLLFYSVGIGQISSEVPQNLSASRPQDRQFILSSKKLLLSDSGFYLCAWSSGGEETQYFGPGTRLLVL.

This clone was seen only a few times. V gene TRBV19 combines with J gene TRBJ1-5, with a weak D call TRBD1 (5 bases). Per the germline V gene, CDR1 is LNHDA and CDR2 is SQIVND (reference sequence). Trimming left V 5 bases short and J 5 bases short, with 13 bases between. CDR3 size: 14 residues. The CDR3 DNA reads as TGTGCCAGTAGTTCGGGGCGCAAGTATCAGCCCCAGCATTTT. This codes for CASSSGRKYQPQHF. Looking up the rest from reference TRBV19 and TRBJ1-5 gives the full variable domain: DGGITQSPKYLFRKEGQNVTLSCEQNLNHDAMYWYRQDPGQGLRLIYYSQIVNDFQKGDIAEGYSVSREKKESFPLTVTSAQKNPTAFYLCASSSGRKYQPQHFGDGTRLSIL.

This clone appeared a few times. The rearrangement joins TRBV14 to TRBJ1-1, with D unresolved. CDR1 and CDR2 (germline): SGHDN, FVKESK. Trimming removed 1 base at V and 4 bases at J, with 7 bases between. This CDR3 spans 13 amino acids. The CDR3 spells CASSQGLPTEAFF. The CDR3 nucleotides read TGTGCCAGCAGCCAAGGACTACCCACTGAAGCTTTCTTT.

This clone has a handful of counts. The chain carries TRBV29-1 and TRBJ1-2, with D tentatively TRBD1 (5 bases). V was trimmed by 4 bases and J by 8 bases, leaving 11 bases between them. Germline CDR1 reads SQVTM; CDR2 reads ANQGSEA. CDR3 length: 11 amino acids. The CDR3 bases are TGCAGCGTTGCGGTGGGGCACGGCTACACCTTC. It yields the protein CSVAVGHGYTF.

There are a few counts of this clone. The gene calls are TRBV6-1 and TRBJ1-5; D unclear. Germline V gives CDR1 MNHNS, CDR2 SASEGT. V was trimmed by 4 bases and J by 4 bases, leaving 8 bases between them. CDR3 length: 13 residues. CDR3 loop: CASSVVDNQPQHF. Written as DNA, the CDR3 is TGTGCCAGCAGTGTGGTAGATAATCAGCCCCAGCATTTT.

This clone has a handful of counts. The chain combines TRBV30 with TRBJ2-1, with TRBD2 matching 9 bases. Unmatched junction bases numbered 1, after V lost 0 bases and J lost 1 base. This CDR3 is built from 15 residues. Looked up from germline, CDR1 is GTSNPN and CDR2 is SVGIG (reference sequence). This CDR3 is CAWSVLAGSYNEQFF. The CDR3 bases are TGTGCCTGGAGTGTCCTAGCGGGGTCCTACAATGAGCAGTTCTTC.

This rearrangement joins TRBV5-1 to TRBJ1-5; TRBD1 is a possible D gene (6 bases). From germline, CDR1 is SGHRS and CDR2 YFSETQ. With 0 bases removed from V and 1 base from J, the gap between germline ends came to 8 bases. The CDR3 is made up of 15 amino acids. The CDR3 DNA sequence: TGCGCCAGCAGCTTGGGAGGACAGAGCAATCAGCCCCAGCATTTT. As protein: CASSLGGQSNQPQHF.

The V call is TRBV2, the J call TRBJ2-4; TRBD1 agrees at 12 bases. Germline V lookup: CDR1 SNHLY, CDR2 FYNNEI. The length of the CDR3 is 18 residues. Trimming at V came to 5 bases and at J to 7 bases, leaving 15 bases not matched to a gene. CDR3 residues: CASSQGRIVGQGANIQYF. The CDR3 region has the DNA TGTGCCAGCAGTCAGGGCCGGATCGTGGGACAGGGGGCGAACATTCAGTACTTC.

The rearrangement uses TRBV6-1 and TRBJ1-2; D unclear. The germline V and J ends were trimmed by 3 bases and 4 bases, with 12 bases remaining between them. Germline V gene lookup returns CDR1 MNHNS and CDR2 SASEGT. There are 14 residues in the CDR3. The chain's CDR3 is CASSDIVGRYGYTF. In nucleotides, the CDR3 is TGTGCCAGCAGTGATATCGTAGGACGCTATGGCTACACCTTC.

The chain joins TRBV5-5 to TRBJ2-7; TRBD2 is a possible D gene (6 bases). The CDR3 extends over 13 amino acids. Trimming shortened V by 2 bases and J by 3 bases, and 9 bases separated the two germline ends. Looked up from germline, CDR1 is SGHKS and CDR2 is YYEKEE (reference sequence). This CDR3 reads CASSFPGSYEQYF. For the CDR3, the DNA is TGTGCCAGCAGCTTCCCCGGGAGCTACGAGCAGTACTTC.

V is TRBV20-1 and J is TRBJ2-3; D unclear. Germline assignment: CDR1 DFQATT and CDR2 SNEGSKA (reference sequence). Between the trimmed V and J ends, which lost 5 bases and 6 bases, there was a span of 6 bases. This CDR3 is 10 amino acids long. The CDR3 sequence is CSALRDTQYF. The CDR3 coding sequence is TGCAGTGCTCTGCGGGATACGCAGTATTTT.

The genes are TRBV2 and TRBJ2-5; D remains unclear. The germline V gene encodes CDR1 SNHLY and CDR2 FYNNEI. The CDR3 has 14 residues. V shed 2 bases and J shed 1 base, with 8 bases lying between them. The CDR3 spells CASSERRGQETQYF. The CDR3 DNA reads TGTGCCAGCAGTGAAAGACGTGGCCAAGAGACCCAGTACTTC.

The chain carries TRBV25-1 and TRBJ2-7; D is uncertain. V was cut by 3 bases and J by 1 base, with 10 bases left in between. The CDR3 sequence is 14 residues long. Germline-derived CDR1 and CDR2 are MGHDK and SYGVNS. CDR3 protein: CASSDNLPSYEQYF. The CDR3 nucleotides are TGTGCCAGCAGTGACAACCTACCTTCCTACGAGCAGTACTTC.

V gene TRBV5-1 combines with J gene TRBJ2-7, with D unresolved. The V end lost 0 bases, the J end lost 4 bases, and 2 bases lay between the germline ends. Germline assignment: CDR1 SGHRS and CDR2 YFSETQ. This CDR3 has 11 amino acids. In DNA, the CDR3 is TGCGCCAGCAGCTTGGGATACGAGCAGTACTTC. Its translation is CASSLGYEQYF.